This T cell receptor (beta chain) derives from a study of T cells after yellow fever vaccination. Study results and limitations: At 95% to 98% for CD4 and 75% to 90% for CD8, most primary-vaccination clones showed up again after the booster.

The table lists this clonotype with many counts. Its antigen is currently unknown. This CDR3 comprises 17 residues. Germline lookup yields CDR1 SGDLS and CDR2 YYNGEE. Trimming took 0 bases from V and 2 from J, leaving 17 bases between them. TCRdb analysed the 5' RACE reads with MiXCR anew, one entry per CDR3 protein. Of a few hundred thousand distinct CDR3 sequences listed, 3% to 4.5% are singletons. The TCR comes from a man between 18 and 29 years old who received the YFV17D yellow fever vaccine. This material consisted of PBMCs, taken on the day of the yellow fever booster vaccination. This sequence joins TRBV9 and TRBJ2-5, with a possible D match to TRBD1 (5 bases). CDR3 sequence reads: CASSVESGRVRQETQYF. The DNA for the CDR3 is TGTGCCAGCAGCGTAGAATCCGGCAGGGTTCGACAAGAGACCCAGTACTTC.